Here is one T cell receptor (beta chain) with its context. Its antigen is not yet known. No quality values exist for individual bases; no much larger clone is one base distant. The CDR3 goes from the cysteine to the phenylalanine over 15 residues. Left in the record is the CDR3 DNA by itself, 45 bases read in frame from the first base. Relative to germline, V is missing 0 bases and J is missing 6 bases, with 6 bases of the junction outside any gene match. CDR1 and CDR2 (SGHRS, YFSETQ) derive from the germline V gene. The data are from a study of cytomegalovirus exposure and HLA in healthy donors (dated by TCRdb to about 2017). With respect to the entire study: An earlier analysis of 587 of the donors reported approximately 290 Gb of sequence data and 117 million unique TCR beta sequences from approximately 180 million T cells. The number of typed donors differed by locus: 629-630 for A, B, C, DRB1 and DQB1; 522 for DQA1; around 610 for DPA1; and roughly 470 for DPB1. Rather than using new phenotypic data, the later analysis identified candidate immune exposures from TCR beta sequences and from how often those sequences occurred across donors. Every discovery cohort repertoire had been produced on one sequencing platform. The study profiled the T cell repertoires of fewer than 850 subjects by immunosequencing and related them to cytomegalovirus serostatus. The study aimed to test whether signatures of past pathogen exposure could be identified by cataloging public T cell receptors. An earlier analysis of approximately 630 of the donors applied high-throughput TCR beta sequencing to assess whether each TCR beta V gene segment acted as functional or pseudogenic. A separate validation cohort of roughly 130 different subjects was used in addition to the 666-subject first cohort. Approximately 300 gigabases of sequencing data and 78 million or so unique TCR sequences were included in an early release covering 550 to 650 HLA-typed donors. In a later genetic analysis, genome-wide SNP genotypes for about three fifths of the roughly 670 donors were used, and that subset was treated as a discovery cohort. Among 300 to 500 genotyped donors of the cohort, an average of around 250,000 unique TCR beta nucleotide sequences was sequenced per donor, of which about 18% were non-productive. HLA typing covered class I and class II loci at four-digit resolution. A later analysis re-examined previously published TCR beta repertoires from just over 650 donors and added high-resolution HLA genotyping to investigate patterns of TCR occurrence. The study combined high-throughput TCR immunosequencing, statistical association of individual TCRs with disease status, and machine learning to predict cytomegalovirus infection status. Because of strong linkage in the cohort, roughly five DR-DQ haplotypes were treated as single units for association and clustering. Alongside the repertoire data, information on donor age, sex, ethnicity and CMV serostatus was compiled. Of the approximately 400 genotyped donors, roughly 85% fell in the genetic ancestry cluster associated with self-reported Caucasian donors.

Study-level results and caveats: Most CMV-associated TCR beta chains appeared to be HLA-restricted in a later analysis, and the HLA associations seemed to be driven largely by CMV exposure. Correlated functional status among segregating V segments might reflect linkage disequilibrium, but an unknown experimental factor could not be ruled out. CMV serostatus was the only immune exposure information available for the cohort. An association between a missense DCLRE1C variant and V-gene and J-gene trimming of TCR beta chains was found in a later genetic analysis and replicated in an independent cohort. According to a later analysis, TCR association rates differed among HLA loci, with DRB1 alleles showing the most associated TCRs and HLA-C alleles showing the fewest. Roughly 15 rarely observed V segments, including chromosome 9 orphons, were excluded from the earlier analysis of just under 600 of the donors because counts were too low. The classifier was reported to diagnose cytomegalovirus status with high specificity and sensitivity in both the original cohort and the validation cohort. Broadly in line with IMGT annotations, most TCR beta V segments showed up in productive rearrangements about 90% or about 30% of the time in an earlier analysis of several hundred of the donors. This cohort had only TCR beta chains sequenced, and the lack of alpha or paired-chain data limited which features could be detected. Across donors, most TCR sequences were observed very rarely, whereas some public TCRs were present in many individuals. The authors suggested that the approach could potentially be generalized to other disease states and immunological phenotypes. In a later analysis, some 18,000 TCR beta sequences were associated with specific HLA alleles at a false discovery rate of 0.05. Compared with the 666-donor mean, donors in an Asian-associated ancestry cluster had fewer N-insertions in productive TCRs, according to a later genetic analysis. HLA typing was unavailable for some donors at each locus, so association tests used only the typed subset. A group of highly shared sequence variants was considered likely to be a technical artifact of the sequencing pipeline. In vitro tests confirmed that a few of the cytomegalovirus-associated TCR beta chains recognize cytomegalovirus antigens. The study gave a list of 150 to 200 TCR beta chains associated with cytomegalovirus. In a later analysis, HLA-associated TCR beta chains showed more clonal expansion and lower generation probabilities than non-associated chains that were equally common. When HLA alleles, especially DR and DQ, strongly co-occurred, TCR associations were difficult to assign to individual alleles. Roughly uniform sequencing depth across donors was assumed in presence/absence analyses, although this assumption may not hold. According to a later analysis, parvovirus B19, influenza, CMV and Epstein-Barr virus appeared linked to several top co-occurrence clusters. Some IMGT-functional V segments, including TRBV6-2 and TRBV6-3, could not be told apart with the 87-base-pair reads, so those segments were excluded. A further reported finding was that TCR beta sequences accurately predicted the HLA-A and HLA-B alleles for most subjects in the first cohort.

In total, 630 or so healthy bone marrow donors made up the cohort. All cohort members were sampled while nominally healthy, although unrecorded immune exposures were likely present. The donor was CMV seropositive and belonged to the group of 250 to 300 seropositive cohort members. Every donor gave a peripheral blood sample, and the peripheral blood mononuclear cells from that sample were used for TCR beta sequencing. Genomic DNA was extracted from the blood cell samples with the Qiagen DNeasy Blood Extraction Kit. Library preparation used the immunoSEQ multiplex PCR assay. For the multiplex PCR, a mixture combining 60 forward primers for TCR Vbeta segments and 13 reverse primers for TCR Jbeta segments was used. A multiplex PCR assay on genomic DNA amplified the CDR3 region of rearranged TCR beta genes. The amplified TCR beta libraries were sequenced on the Illumina HiSeq System as 87-base-pair reads. As for how the authors treated the data: In a later analysis, roughly 80 million unique TCR beta chains were counted across the roughly 610 repertoires, and approximately 11 million of these chains were shared by at least two donors. A nearest-neighbor algorithm error-corrected the raw reads and collapsed the reads into unique sequences, merging closely related sequences to remove PCR and sequencing errors. Alignment of CDR3 sequences to IMGT reference sequences was used to assign V, D and J gene segments. For a sequence to be retained, at least a six-nucleotide match to both a V gene segment and a J gene segment was required. A rearrangement counted as productive if the CDR3 had no stop codons and remained in frame with V and J, and every other rearrangement counted as non-productive. CDR3 was defined according to IMGT convention as the region running from the second conserved V-encoded cysteine to the conserved J-encoded phenylalanine. In an earlier analysis of around 570 of the donors, sequences lacking an unambiguous match to a single V gene segment were excluded. An earlier analysis of 587 of the donors called V segments functional above 56.7% productive rearrangements and segregating when the between-donor standard deviation exceeded 5%. A statistical classification framework was developed to diagnose cytomegalovirus status using the catalog of TCR beta chain sequences. V and J gene assignment, in a later analysis, came from comparing TCR nucleotide sequences with IMGT/GENE-DB human TR gene sequences. Using the TCRdist pipeline, a later analysis assigned CDR3 sequences along with most-parsimonious VDJ recombination scenarios. A later analysis defined each TCR beta chain by its CDR3 amino acid sequence plus V-gene family, and excluded reads lacking a unique V-gene family. As a way to deal with suspected cross-contamination and a sequencing artifact, a later analysis dropped under 600 nucleotide sequences that were highly shared and had low generation probability. In a later analysis, a clonal expansion index was calculated for each public chain from normalized within-repertoire ranks of inferred template counts. In a later analysis, generation probabilities were computed using a VDJ recombination model fitted to out-of-frame rearrangements, and the results were checked against IGoR. A later analysis scored TCR-TCR, TCR-HLA and TCR-CMV co-occurrence with hypergeometric tests, applying a repertoire-size bias correction to TCR pairs. A later analysis estimated false discovery rates by permuting HLA or CMV assignments 20 times. A later analysis grouped co-occurring TCRs with DBSCAN, adding TCRdist sequence similarity when clustering within HLA-allele-positive subsets. Co-occurrence clustering excluded repertoires with fewer than 30,000 or more than 120,000 public chains, plus five with anomalous nucleotide sharing. TCRdb provides this immuneACCESS table in a form limited to in-frame rearrangements. Some clones are lacking; in checked studies, under half of them reflect an unresolved V gene, and why the rest are absent is not known. The DNA was the basis for D and trimming; V, J and clone size are from that table. The sample table records more than 130,000 clones; about 78% of these occur just once. Approximately 6.2% of the sample belongs to the ten largest clones.

Sequencing input: PBMCs. The chain employs TRBV5-1 and TRBJ1-2; TRBD1 lines up with 9 middle nucleotides. This sequence originates from a man in his forties in good health and CMV-seropositive. The CDR3 here reads CASSLAGTGSDGYTF. The base sequence is TGCGCCAGCAGCTTGGCCGGGACAGGGTCTGATGGCTACACCTTC.